This T cell receptor (beta chain) was sequenced during a study of control samples from healthy donors and cancer patients. The CDR3 contains 15 residues. V shed 2 bases, J shed 4 bases, and the junction held 5 bases outside the gene matches. The germline V gene has CDR1 ENHRY and CDR2 SYGVKD. Measured with immunoSEQ multiplex PCR; TCRdb has only the in-frame clones, and not every one. The sample records about 160,000 clones, approximately 96% being singletons. The sequencing sample was made of blood. This chain joins TRBV10-3 and TRBJ2-7; 10 positions agree with TRBD2. This sequence was found in a woman in her forties in good health. The CDR3 reads CAISEGLAEAYEQYF. The CDR3 coding sequence is TGTGCCATCAGTGAGGGACTAGCGGAGGCATACGAGCAGTACTTC.